The 2 T cell receptor beta chains given below trace back to one sample, sequenced in a study of vaccination and CD4 T cells after COVID-19. Which antigens these TCRs recognize remains unknown. CD4+ T cells that had been cultured provided DNA sequenced with the Oncomine TCR Beta short-read assay. Using its own MiXCR run on the PCR reads, TCRdb lists one record per CDR3 protein. Counted here are around 21,000 distinct CDR3 sequences, roughly 51% occurring once; the ten biggest clones make up around 9%. Indicated treatment: 10-day PBMC culture with coronavirus spike peptide pools or control peptides (ViraFEST assay). What was sequenced was CD4+ T cells from blood, cultured in vitro. Receptor source: a human donor who had recovered from COVID-19.

CDR3 region: CASRRQGGTEAFF. The CDR3 nucleotides are TGTGCCAGCAGGCGACAGGGAGGCACTGAAGCTTTCTTT. This chain uses TRBV12-3 or TRBV12-4 with TRBJ1-1, with 7 bases fitting TRBD1. The CDR3 covers 13 residues. With V trimmed by 6 bases and J by 4 bases, 5 bases remained unmatched.

The J gene is TRBJ1-5, the V gene TRBV19, with a weak D call TRBD1 (5 bases). The V gene lost 2 bases and the J gene lost 3 bases, with 11 bases spanning the gap. The CDR3 is 15 residues long. The germline V gene has CDR1 LNHDA and CDR2 SQIVND (reference sequence). The CDR3: CASSIWTSDNQPQHF. CDR3 bases: TGTGCCAGTAGTATATGGACAAGTGACAATCAGCCCCAGCATTTT.